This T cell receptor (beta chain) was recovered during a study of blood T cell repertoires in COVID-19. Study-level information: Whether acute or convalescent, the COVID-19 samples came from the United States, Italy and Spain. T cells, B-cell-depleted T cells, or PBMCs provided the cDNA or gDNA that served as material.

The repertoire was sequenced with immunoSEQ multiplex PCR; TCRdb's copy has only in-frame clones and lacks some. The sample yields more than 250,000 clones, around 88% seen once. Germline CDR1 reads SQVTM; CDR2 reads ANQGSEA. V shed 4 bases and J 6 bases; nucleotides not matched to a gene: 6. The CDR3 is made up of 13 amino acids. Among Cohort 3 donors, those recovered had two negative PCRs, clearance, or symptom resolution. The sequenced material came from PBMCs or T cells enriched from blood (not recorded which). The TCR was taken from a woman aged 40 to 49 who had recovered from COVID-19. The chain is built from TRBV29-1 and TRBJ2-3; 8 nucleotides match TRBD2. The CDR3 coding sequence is TGCAGCGTTGTAGCGGGGCTTAGGGATACGCAGTATTTT. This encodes CSVVAGLRDTQYF.